This T cell receptor (beta chain) was captured by sequencing in a study of blood T cell repertoires in COVID-19. Across the whole study: The study drew acute and convalescent COVID-19 samples from the United States, Italy and Spain.

Original analysis: Estimates of nucleated cell counts were drawn from the amplification of reference gene primers. The assay was immunoSEQ multiplex PCR, and TCRdb's table has in-frame clones only and misses some. D and trimming come from the DNA, and the V and J calls and clone size come from that table. The profile covers 72,000 or so clones, with 85% appearing a single time and approximately 35% taken by the ten largest. Germline CDR1 reads KGHSH; CDR2 reads LQKENI. The junction had 10 bases not matched to a gene; V was cut back by 2 bases and J by 4 bases. This CDR3 comprises 17 residues. The clonotype originates from a woman aged 80 or over with active or convalescent COVID-19. Sample: peripheral blood. The chain couples TRBV18 to TRBJ1-5, with 8 bases identical to TRBD1. The CDR3 DNA sequence: TGTGCCAGCTCACCAATCTGGGGAGACAGGGGAAATCAGCCCCAGCATTTT. Residues: CASSPIWGDRGNQPQHF.